This is a list of T cell receptor beta chains from one sample in a study of T-cell memory formation after mild COVID-19. TCRdb analysed the 5' RACE reads with MiXCR anew, one entry per CDR3 protein. The sample has 40,000 to 45,000 distinct CDR3 sequences, approximately 7% seen once. The sequenced material came from PBMCs or a T cell subset sorted from them (not recorded which). The receptor set was obtained from a man between 18 and 29 years old who had mild COVID-19 (a few samples of this study predate the infection). Cell type and time point are not known. The CDR3 runs from the conserved cysteine through the conserved F or W. Each record gives: V gene, J gene, clone size, D gene, CDR3 DNA, CDR3 protein. D genes are given only for firm matches. Only some rows state a clone size, as once, few, many or a class for expanded clones.

v_call: TRBV20-1; j_call: TRBJ2-1; clone_size: -; d_call: -; cdr3_nt: TGCAGTTCCCCTCGGGACGGTTACAATGAGCAGTTCTTC; cdr3_aa: CSSPRDGYNEQFF
v_call: TRBV29-1; j_call: TRBJ1-1; clone_size: few; d_call: TRBD1; cdr3_nt: TGCAGCGTTGAGGCTTCGACAGGGGGGACTGAAGCTTTCTTT; cdr3_aa: CSVEASTGGTEAFF
v_call: TRBV5-1; j_call: TRBJ1-1; clone_size: -; d_call: -; cdr3_nt: TGCGCCAGCAGCACACAGTCGAACACTGAAGCTTTCTTT; cdr3_aa: CASSTQSNTEAFF
v_call: TRBV12-3/TRBV12-4; j_call: TRBJ2-1; clone_size: many; d_call: -; cdr3_nt: TGTGCCAGCAGTTTCCGACTGGTCTACAATGAGCAGTTCTTC; cdr3_aa: CASSFRLVYNEQFF
v_call: TRBV9; j_call: TRBJ2-5; clone_size: few; d_call: -; cdr3_nt: TGTGCCAGCAGCGTAGGTGCTTCTAGCCGAGAGACCCAGTACTTC; cdr3_aa: CASSVGASSRETQYF
v_call: TRBV7-9; j_call: TRBJ2-7; clone_size: few; d_call: -; cdr3_nt: TGTGCCAGCAGCTTAGGTGGGTTCTCCTACGAGCAGTACTTC; cdr3_aa: CASSLGGFSYEQYF
v_call: TRBV19; j_call: TRBJ1-5; clone_size: -; d_call: -; cdr3_nt: TGTGCCAGTAGCATGAGCTGGGGAGGCAATCAGCCCCAGCATTTT; cdr3_aa: CASSMSWGGNQPQHF
v_call: TRBV20-1; j_call: TRBJ2-3; clone_size: many; d_call: TRBD2; cdr3_nt: TGCAGTGCTAGAGGTCCTAGCGGGGCCACAGATACGCAGTATTTT; cdr3_aa: CSARGPSGATDTQYF
v_call: TRBV27; j_call: TRBJ1-2; clone_size: few; d_call: -; cdr3_nt: TGTGCCAGCAGTCCCCGAGGGGTTTTCTACACCTTC; cdr3_aa: CASSPRGVFYTF
v_call: TRBV5-1; j_call: TRBJ2-5; clone_size: few; d_call: TRBD1; cdr3_nt: TGCGCCAGCAGCTCACAGGGGGGAGAGACCCAGTACTTC; cdr3_aa: CASSSQGGETQYF
v_call: TRBV5-1; j_call: TRBJ2-5; clone_size: many; d_call: TRBD1; cdr3_nt: TGCGCCAGCAGCGTGAGTGACAGGGGGAGACGAACCCAGTACTTC; cdr3_aa: CASSVSDRGRRTQYF
v_call: TRBV7-9; j_call: TRBJ1-1; clone_size: few; d_call: TRBD1; cdr3_nt: TGTGCCAGCAGCCTGACAGGGACAGGTGAAGCTTTCTTT; cdr3_aa: CASSLTGTGEAFF
v_call: TRBV7-2; j_call: TRBJ2-5; clone_size: -; d_call: TRBD2; cdr3_nt: TGTGCCAGCAGCTTAAACGGCGGGGGGGCCGGAGAGACCCAGTACTTC; cdr3_aa: CASSLNGGGAGETQYF
v_call: TRBV4-1; j_call: TRBJ1-1; clone_size: -; d_call: -; cdr3_nt: TGCGCCAGCAGCCAAGATCTATTGGCAGGGATGACTGAAGCTTTCTTT; cdr3_aa: CASSQDLLAGMTEAFF
v_call: TRBV3-1; j_call: TRBJ2-3; clone_size: -; d_call: -; cdr3_nt: TGTGCCAGCAGCCAAGATTCGAAGGCTCCCGATACGCAGTATTTT; cdr3_aa: CASSQDSKAPDTQYF
v_call: TRBV10-2; j_call: TRBJ2-3; clone_size: few; d_call: -; cdr3_nt: TGCGCCAGCATTGGATATAGCACAGATACGCAGTATTTT; cdr3_aa: CASIGYSTDTQYF
v_call: TRBV7-2; j_call: TRBJ2-3; clone_size: many; d_call: -; cdr3_nt: TGTGCCAGCAGCTGGGGAAGCGTCACAGATACGCAGTATTTT; cdr3_aa: CASSWGSVTDTQYF
v_call: TRBV7-9; j_call: TRBJ2-1; clone_size: few; d_call: -; cdr3_nt: TGTGCCAGCAGCATTGGAGCGGGCAACCTCAATGAGCAGTTCTTC; cdr3_aa: CASSIGAGNLNEQFF
v_call: TRBV6-2/TRBV6-3; j_call: TRBJ2-3; clone_size: -; d_call: -; cdr3_nt: TGTGCCACCTGCCAAGATTCAGATACGCAGTATTTT; cdr3_aa: CATCQDSDTQYF
v_call: TRBV4-3; j_call: TRBJ2-3; clone_size: -; d_call: -; cdr3_nt: TGCGCCAGCAGCCAAGACGAATCTAGCACAGATACGCAGTATTTT; cdr3_aa: CASSQDESSTDTQYF
v_call: TRBV7-6; j_call: TRBJ2-5; clone_size: -; d_call: -; cdr3_nt: TGTGCCAGCAGCCCCGGGGCGGAAGAGGGGGCCCAGTACTTC; cdr3_aa: CASSPGAEEGAQYF
v_call: TRBV28; j_call: TRBJ1-6; clone_size: -; d_call: -; cdr3_nt: TGTGCCAGCAGGGACCCGTGGGGGTCACCCCTCCACTTT; cdr3_aa: CASRDPWGSPLHF
v_call: TRBV7-3; j_call: TRBJ2-1; clone_size: -; d_call: -; cdr3_nt: TGTGCCAGCAGCTCGGGACTGTACAATGAGCAGTTCTTC; cdr3_aa: CASSSGLYNEQFF
v_call: TRBV7-2; j_call: TRBJ2-3; clone_size: -; d_call: -; cdr3_nt: TGTGCCAGCAGCTCCGGGGTCCGAGATACGCAGTATTTT; cdr3_aa: CASSSGVRDTQYF
v_call: TRBV20-1; j_call: TRBJ2-3; clone_size: many; d_call: TRBD2; cdr3_nt: TGCAGTGCTACTTGGCCGGGGGGACCCGCAGATACGCAGTATTTT; cdr3_aa: CSATWPGGPADTQYF
v_call: TRBV12-3/TRBV12-4; j_call: TRBJ1-1; clone_size: many; d_call: -; cdr3_nt: TGTGCCAGCAGTTTGAGACGTGAAGCTTTCTTT; cdr3_aa: CASSLRREAFF
v_call: TRBV6-5; j_call: TRBJ2-3; clone_size: many; d_call: -; cdr3_nt: TGTGCCAGCGGGGGGGCTGGCACAGATACGCAGTATTTT; cdr3_aa: CASGGAGTDTQYF
v_call: TRBV5-1; j_call: TRBJ2-3; clone_size: -; d_call: -; cdr3_nt: TGCGCCAGCAGCCGGAGACTCCCCCCAGATACGCAGTATTTT; cdr3_aa: CASSRRLPPDTQYF
v_call: TRBV4-1; j_call: TRBJ2-1; clone_size: many; d_call: TRBD1; cdr3_nt: TGCGCCAGCAGCCCTTCAGGGACAGGGTCGACGAAGCAGTTCTTC; cdr3_aa: CASSPSGTGSTKQFF
v_call: TRBV18; j_call: TRBJ2-1; clone_size: -; d_call: TRBD2; cdr3_nt: TGTGCCAGCCTAGAACTAGCGGGTAATGAGCAGTTCTTC; cdr3_aa: CASLELAGNEQFF
v_call: TRBV10-3; j_call: TRBJ1-1; clone_size: few; d_call: -; cdr3_nt: TGTGCCATCAGTCCCGGGGCCTCGACTGAAGCTTTCTTT; cdr3_aa: CAISPGASTEAFF
v_call: TRBV11-2; j_call: TRBJ2-3; clone_size: many; d_call: -; cdr3_nt: TGTGCCAGCAGCTTAGCCCCGACAGATACGCAGTATTTT; cdr3_aa: CASSLAPTDTQYF
v_call: TRBV29-1; j_call: TRBJ1-5; clone_size: few; d_call: TRBD1; cdr3_nt: TGCAGCGTTGCCGGGACAGGAGGATCCAGCAATCAGCCCCAGCATTTT; cdr3_aa: CSVAGTGGSSNQPQHF
v_call: TRBV7-2; j_call: TRBJ2-1; clone_size: -; d_call: -; cdr3_nt: TGTGCCAGCAGCCCCGACTCCTACAATGAGCAGTTCTTC; cdr3_aa: CASSPDSYNEQFF
v_call: TRBV24-1; j_call: TRBJ2-3; clone_size: -; d_call: TRBD2; cdr3_nt: TGTGCCACCGCCGGGACTACCGGGGATACGCAGTATTTT; cdr3_aa: CATAGTTGDTQYF
v_call: TRBV12-3/TRBV12-4; j_call: TRBJ2-5; clone_size: few; d_call: -; cdr3_nt: TGTGCCAGCAGCGTAGGGGAGACCCAGTACTTC; cdr3_aa: CASSVGETQYF
v_call: TRBV29-1; j_call: TRBJ2-5; clone_size: many; d_call: -; cdr3_nt: TGCAGCGGGGGATGGGCTCAAGAGACCCAGTACTTC; cdr3_aa: CSGGWAQETQYF
v_call: TRBV7-2; j_call: TRBJ2-5; clone_size: many; d_call: TRBD2; cdr3_nt: TGTGCCAGCAATGGGGGAGCGGGCGGGGGGCCCCAAGAGACCCAGTACTTC; cdr3_aa: CASNGGAGGGPQETQYF
v_call: TRBV5-1; j_call: TRBJ2-5; clone_size: many; d_call: -; cdr3_nt: TGCGCCAGCAGCACCGGGACACATCAAGAGACCCAGTACTTC; cdr3_aa: CASSTGTHQETQYF
v_call: TRBV15; j_call: TRBJ1-2; clone_size: few; d_call: -; cdr3_nt: TGTGCCACCAGTAGTCGAGGGCGAGATTATGGCTACACCTTC; cdr3_aa: CATSSRGRDYGYTF
v_call: TRBV6-5; j_call: TRBJ2-1; clone_size: few; d_call: -; cdr3_nt: TGTGCCAGCAGGGGGGACATTCACTCCTACAATGAGCAGTTCTTC; cdr3_aa: CASRGDIHSYNEQFF
v_call: TRBV10-2; j_call: TRBJ2-5; clone_size: few; d_call: -; cdr3_nt: TGCGCCAGCAGTGCCTGGAGGGGGGAGACCCAGTACTTC; cdr3_aa: CASSAWRGETQYF
v_call: TRBV7-9; j_call: TRBJ2-3; clone_size: -; d_call: -; cdr3_nt: TGTGCCAGCAGCCTCGCCGAAGGGCAGTATTTT; cdr3_aa: CASSLAEGQYF
v_call: TRBV4-3; j_call: TRBJ2-1; clone_size: few; d_call: -; cdr3_nt: TGCGCCAGCAGCCAATCCCCGGGGATAGGGAATATGGGGAATGAGCAGTTCTTC; cdr3_aa: CASSQSPGIGNMGNEQFF
v_call: TRBV28; j_call: TRBJ2-6; clone_size: -; d_call: -; cdr3_nt: TGTGCCAGCAGCGGACTCGGGACGGCGTATTCTTCTGGGGCCAACGTCCTGACTTTC; cdr3_aa: CASSGLGTAYSSGANVLTF
v_call: TRBV5-4; j_call: TRBJ2-3; clone_size: once; d_call: -; cdr3_nt: TGTGCCAGCAGCCAGGGGGGAAGGAGGCCAGATACGCAGTATTTT; cdr3_aa: CASSQGGRRPDTQYF
v_call: TRBV20-1; j_call: TRBJ2-7; clone_size: few; d_call: TRBD1; cdr3_nt: TGCAGTGCTAGACCACAGGGGTTGACCTACGAGCAGTACTTC; cdr3_aa: CSARPQGLTYEQYF
v_call: TRBV5-1; j_call: TRBJ2-7; clone_size: few; d_call: -; cdr3_nt: TGCGCCAGCAGCTTGCTCCTTCCCCGGGACTACGAGCAGTACTTC; cdr3_aa: CASSLLLPRDYEQYF
v_call: TRBV5-1; j_call: TRBJ2-3; clone_size: -; d_call: TRBD2; cdr3_nt: TGCGCCAGCAGCTTTCTAGCGGGGGGCGGGGATACGCAGTATTTT; cdr3_aa: CASSFLAGGGDTQYF
v_call: TRBV27; j_call: TRBJ1-5; clone_size: few; d_call: TRBD1; cdr3_nt: TGTGCCAGCAGTTTTGCAGGGGGGTATAATCAGCCCCAGCATTTT; cdr3_aa: CASSFAGGYNQPQHF
v_call: TRBV5-1; j_call: TRBJ1-3; clone_size: -; d_call: -; cdr3_nt: TGCGCCAGCAGCTTGGTTGGTCGACAGGTGGGCGGAAACACCATATATTTT; cdr3_aa: CASSLVGRQVGGNTIYF
v_call: TRBV20-1; j_call: TRBJ2-5; clone_size: -; d_call: -; cdr3_nt: TGCAGTGCTAGAACGGGGGTTGAACAAGAGACCCAGTACTTC; cdr3_aa: CSARTGVEQETQYF
v_call: TRBV2; j_call: TRBJ2-7; clone_size: -; d_call: -; cdr3_nt: TGTGCCAGCACCAGCCTCACCAGCTACGAGCAGTACTTC; cdr3_aa: CASTSLTSYEQYF